A selection of T cell receptor beta chains follows, all from one sample in a study of T-cell reconstitution after alpha-beta-depleted transplantation in children. TCRdb fed the PCR reads into MiXCR, producing one record per CDR3 protein. The profile shows around 450,000 distinct CDR3 sequences, approximately 42% of them singletons. The source material was PBMCs, sampled before TCRalphabeta/CD19-depleted stem cell transplant. The receptors shown here come from a girl aged 2 to 10 with aplastic anemia, due to receive a stem cell transplant. Each CDR3 is given with its conserved first and last residue. A D gene is named only where the DNA matches it firmly. Clone size is given for some rows only: seen once, a few or many times, or a class if the clone is expanded.

TRBJ2-3,NA,TRBV6-5,few,TGTGCCAGCAGTTACGACAGAAATACGCAGTATTTT,CASSYDRNTQYF
TRBJ2-7,NA,TRBV12-3/TRBV12-4,NA,TGTGCCAGCAGTTTATTCGTAGGGGACTCCACCGAGCAGTACTTC,CASSLFVGDSTEQYF
TRBJ2-3,NA,TRBV11-1,NA,TGTGCCAGCGGTTTAGGGACAGATACGCAGTATTTT,CASGLGTDTQYF
TRBJ2-1,NA,TRBV12-5,NA,TGTGCTAGTGGTTTGGTTGTGGGGTTGGGAAGCTCCTACAATGAGCAGTTCTTC,CASGLVVGLGSSYNEQFF
TRBJ1-1,TRBD1,TRBV5-1,many,TGCGCCAGCAGGCCGGACAGGGGCGGAGTGAACACTGAAGCTTTCTTT,CASRPDRGGVNTEAFF
TRBJ2-7,TRBD2,TRBV5-1,few,TGCGCCAGCAGCCTCAGACTAGCGGGGGGACCCTACGAGCAGTACTTC,CASSLRLAGGPYEQYF
TRBJ2-5,TRBD1,TRBV7-9,few,TGTGCCAGCAGCTTGGACGGGACAGGCGGCCAAGAGACCCAGTACTTC,CASSLDGTGGQETQYF
TRBJ2-6,TRBD1,TRBV18,once,TGTGCCAGCTCACCGCAACAGGGGGCCCGTTCCTCTGGGGCCAACGTCCTGACTTTC,CASSPQQGARSSGANVLTF
TRBJ2-1,NA,TRBV5-1,many,TGCGCCAGCAGCTTAGACGGGGGCGGCTCGGGGGAGCAGTTCTTC,CASSLDGGGSGEQFF
TRBJ2-6,NA,TRBV5-1,once,TGCGCCAGCAGCTTGGGCGGCCTTGCTGAGGCCAACGTCCTGACTTTC,CASSLGGLAEANVLTF
TRBJ1-1,NA,TRBV5-6,many,TGTGCCAGCAGCGAACCTCGGGCTGAAGCTTTCTTT,CASSEPRAEAFF
TRBJ1-2,NA,TRBV20-1,NA,TGCAGTGCTAGAGACCTTCGGGGGGCTTCTAACTATGGCTACACCTTC,CSARDLRGASNYGYTF
TRBJ2-7,TRBD1,TRBV13,NA,TGTGCCAGCAGGTACAACAGGGGGCAAGGAGGGGAGCAGTACTTC,CASRYNRGQGGEQYF
TRBJ1-5,TRBD1,TRBV20-1,NA,TGCAGTGCTAGAGTTAACTCCGGGACAGGAACGGGCAATCAGCCCCAGCATTTT,CSARVNSGTGTGNQPQHF
TRBJ2-7,TRBD1,TRBV4-3,few,TGCGCCAGCAGCCGGGACAGGTGGGGCGAGCAGTACTTC,CASSRDRWGEQYF
TRBJ1-4,NA,TRBV5-1,NA,TGCGCCAGCAGCTCCAGATCTAATGAAAAACTGTTTTTT,CASSSRSNEKLFF
TRBJ1-1,NA,TRBV29-1,many,TGCAGCGTTGGCAGGGGTATTGGGAACACTGAAGCTTTCTTT,CSVGRGIGNTEAFF
TRBJ2-1,NA,TRBV5-4,NA,TGTGCCAGCAGCCAGACAGCCAGCTCCTACAATGAGCAGTTCTTC,CASSQTASSYNEQFF
TRBJ1-2,TRBD1,TRBV6-5,NA,TGTGCCAGCAGTTCGAACCCCACAGGGGAGGGCTACACCTTC,CASSSNPTGEGYTF
TRBJ2-2,NA,TRBV29-1,NA,TGCAGCGTTGCCCACGTAGCCGGGTCGAGCGGGGAGCTGTTTTTT,CSVAHVAGSSGELFF
TRBJ2-3,TRBD2,TRBV20-1,NA,TGCAGTGCCCAGACTAGAGCGGGAGAAGCAGATACGCAGTATTTT,CSAQTRAGEADTQYF
TRBJ2-1,TRBD2,TRBV20-1,few,TGCAGTGCTAGAGATAATAGCGTAGCGGGAGCCCTCAATGAGCAGTTCTTC,CSARDNSVAGALNEQFF
TRBJ1-2,NA,TRBV5-6,few,TGTGCCAGCAGCGTGGGACAATCGAACTATGGCTACACCTTC,CASSVGQSNYGYTF
TRBJ2-7,NA,TRBV2,few,TGTGCCAGCAGTGAAGCGCTTCGAGCCTACGAGCAGTACTTC,CASSEALRAYEQYF
TRBJ2-7,TRBD1,TRBV29-1,many,TGCAGCGTTGTCATCCAGGGGGCCTACGAGCAGTACTTC,CSVVIQGAYEQYF
TRBJ2-1,TRBD2,TRBV9,NA,TGTGCCAGCAGCCGAGCGGGAGCGGTGGGTATATACAATGAGCAGTTCTTC,CASSRAGAVGIYNEQFF
TRBJ1-2,NA,TRBV21-1,NA,TGTGCCAGCAGCAGACCCTGCTACACCTTC,CASSRPCYTF
TRBJ2-1,TRBD2,TRBV6-1,many,TGTGCCAGCAGGGGGTTAGCGGGAGGGCCCGGGGAGCAGTTCTTC,CASRGLAGGPGEQFF
TRBJ1-5,NA,TRBV2,NA,TGTGCCAGCAGGGCGGACTTACCGAACAATCAGCCCCAGCATTTT,CASRADLPNNQPQHF
TRBJ2-3,TRBD1,TRBV29-1,once,TGCAGCGTTGGGGGACAGGCAGGATCAGATACGCAGTATTTT,CSVGGQAGSDTQYF
TRBJ2-5,TRBD1,TRBV29-1,NA,TGCAGCGTGGAGGGACAGGGGGCAGAGACCCAGTACTTC,CSVEGQGAETQYF
TRBJ2-3,TRBD2,TRBV12-3/TRBV12-4,NA,TGTGCCAGCAGTTTCGGGACTAGCGGGGGGACCACAGATACGCAGTATTTT,CASSFGTSGGTTDTQYF
TRBJ2-7,NA,TRBV5-1,many,TGCGCCAGCAGCTTTAGCAAGTCAGCAACCTACGAGCATTACTTC,CASSFSKSATYEHYF
TRBJ2-5,NA,TRBV4-2,few,TGTGCCAGCAGCCGGACAGTAGGATCTCAAGAGACCCAGTACTTC,CASSRTVGSQETQYF
TRBJ2-3,TRBD1,TRBV6-5,few,TGTGCCAGCAGTTACTCGGGACAGGGAACAGATACGCAGTATTTT,CASSYSGQGTDTQYF